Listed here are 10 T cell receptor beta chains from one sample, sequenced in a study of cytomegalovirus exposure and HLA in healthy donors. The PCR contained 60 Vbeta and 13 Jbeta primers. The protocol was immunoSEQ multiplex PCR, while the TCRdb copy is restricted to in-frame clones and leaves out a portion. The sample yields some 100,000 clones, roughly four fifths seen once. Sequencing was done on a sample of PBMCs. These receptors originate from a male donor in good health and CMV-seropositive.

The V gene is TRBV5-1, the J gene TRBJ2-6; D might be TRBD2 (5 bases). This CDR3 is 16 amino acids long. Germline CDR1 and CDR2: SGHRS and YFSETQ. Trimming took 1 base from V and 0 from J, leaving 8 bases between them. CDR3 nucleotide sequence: TGCGCCAGCAGCTTGTCGGGAAACTCTGGGGCCAACGTCCTGACTTTC. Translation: CASSLSGNSGANVLTF.

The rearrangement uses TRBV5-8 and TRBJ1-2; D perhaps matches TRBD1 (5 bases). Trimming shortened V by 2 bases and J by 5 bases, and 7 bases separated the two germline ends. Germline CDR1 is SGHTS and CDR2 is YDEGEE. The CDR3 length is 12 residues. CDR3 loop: CASSFRGYGYTF. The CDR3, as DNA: TGTGCCAGCAGCTTTAGGGGTTATGGCTACACCTTC.

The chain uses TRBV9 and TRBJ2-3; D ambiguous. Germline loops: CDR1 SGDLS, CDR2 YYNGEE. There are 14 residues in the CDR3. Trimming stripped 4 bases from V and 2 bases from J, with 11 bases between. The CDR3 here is CASSPLSDTDTQYF. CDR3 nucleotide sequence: TGTGCCAGCAGCCCTTTGAGTGACACAGATACGCAGTATTTT.

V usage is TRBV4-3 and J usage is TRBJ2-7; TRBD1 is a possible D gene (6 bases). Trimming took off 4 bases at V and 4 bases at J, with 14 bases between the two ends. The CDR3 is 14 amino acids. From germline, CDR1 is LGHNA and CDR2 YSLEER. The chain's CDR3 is CASSPQGYGYEQYF. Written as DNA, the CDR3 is TGCGCCAGCAGCCCACAGGGCTATGGGTACGAGCAGTACTTC.

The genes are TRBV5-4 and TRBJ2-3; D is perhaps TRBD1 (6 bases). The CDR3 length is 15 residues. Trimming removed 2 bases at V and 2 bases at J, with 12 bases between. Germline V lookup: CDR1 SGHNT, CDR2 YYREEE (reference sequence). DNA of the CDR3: TGTGCCAGCAGCTTATCGACAGGATACACAGATACGCAGTATTTT. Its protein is CASSLSTGYTDTQYF.

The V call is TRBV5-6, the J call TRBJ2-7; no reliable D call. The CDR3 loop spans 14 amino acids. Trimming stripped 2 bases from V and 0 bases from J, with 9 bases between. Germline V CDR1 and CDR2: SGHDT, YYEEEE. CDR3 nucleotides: TGTGCCAGCAGCTTCTCGTCTAGCTCCTACGAGCAGTACTTC. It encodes CASSFSSSSYEQYF. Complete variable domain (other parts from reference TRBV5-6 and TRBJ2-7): DAGVTQSPTHLIKTRGQQVTLRCSPKSGHDTVSWYQQALGQGPQFIFQYYEEEERQRGNFPDRFSGHQFPNYSSELNVNALLLGDSALYLCASSFSSSSYEQYFGPGTRLTVT.

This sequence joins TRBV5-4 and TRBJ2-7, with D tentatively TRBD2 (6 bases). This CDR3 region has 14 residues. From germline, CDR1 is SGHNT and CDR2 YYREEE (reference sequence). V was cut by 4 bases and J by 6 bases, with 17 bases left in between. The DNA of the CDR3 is TGTGCCAGCAGCCCGGGACTGGTCCTAGGCGAGCAGTACTTC. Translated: CASSPGLVLGEQYF.

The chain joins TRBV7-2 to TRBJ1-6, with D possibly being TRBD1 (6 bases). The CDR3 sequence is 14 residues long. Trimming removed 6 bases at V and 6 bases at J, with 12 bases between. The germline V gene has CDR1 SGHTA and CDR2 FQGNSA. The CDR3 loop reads CASRPGQSNSPLHF. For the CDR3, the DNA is TGTGCCAGCAGGCCGGGACAAAGTAATTCACCCCTCCACTTT.

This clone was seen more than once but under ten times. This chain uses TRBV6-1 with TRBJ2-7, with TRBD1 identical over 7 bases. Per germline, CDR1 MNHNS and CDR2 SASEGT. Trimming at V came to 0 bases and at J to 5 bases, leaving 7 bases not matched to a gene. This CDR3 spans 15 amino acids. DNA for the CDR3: TGTGCCAGCAGTGAAGCCCCTGGGACAGCCCACGAGCAGTACTTC. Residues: CASSEAPGTAHEQYF.

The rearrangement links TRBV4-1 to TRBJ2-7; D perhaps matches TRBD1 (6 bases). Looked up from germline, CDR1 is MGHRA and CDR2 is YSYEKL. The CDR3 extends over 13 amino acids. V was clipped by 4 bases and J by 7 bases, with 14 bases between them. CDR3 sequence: CASSPRTAKEQYF. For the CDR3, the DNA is TGCGCCAGCAGCCCCAGGACAGCCAAAGAGCAGTACTTC.